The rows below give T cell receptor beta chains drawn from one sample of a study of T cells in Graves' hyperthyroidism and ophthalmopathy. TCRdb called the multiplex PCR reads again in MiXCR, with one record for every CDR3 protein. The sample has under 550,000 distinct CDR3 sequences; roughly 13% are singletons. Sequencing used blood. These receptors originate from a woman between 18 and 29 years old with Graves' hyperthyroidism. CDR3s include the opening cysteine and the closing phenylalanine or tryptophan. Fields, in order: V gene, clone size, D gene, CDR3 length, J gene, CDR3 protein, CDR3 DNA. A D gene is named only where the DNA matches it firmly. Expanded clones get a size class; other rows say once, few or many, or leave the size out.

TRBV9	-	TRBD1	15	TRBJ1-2	CASSEDYRGGYGYTF	TGTGCCAGCAGCGAAGATTACAGGGGAGGGTATGGCTACACCTTC
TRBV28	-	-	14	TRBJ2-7	CASSLLDGSYEQYF	TGTGCCAGCAGTTTACTGGACGGATCCTACGAGCAGTACTTC
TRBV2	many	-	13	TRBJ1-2	CASRYTENYGYTF	TGTGCCAGCAGGTATACAGAGAACTATGGCTACACCTTC
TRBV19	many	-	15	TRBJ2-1	CASSIVPTEYNEQFF	TGTGCCAGTAGTATCGTTCCCACGGAGTACAATGAGCAGTTCTTC
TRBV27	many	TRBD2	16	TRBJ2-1	CASSFGLAGRVNEQFF	TGTGCCAGCAGTTTCGGCCTAGCGGGAAGAGTCAATGAGCAGTTCTTC
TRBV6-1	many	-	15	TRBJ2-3	CASSEFWVRTDTQYF	TGTGCCAGCAGTGAATTTTGGGTTCGCACAGATACGCAGTATTTT
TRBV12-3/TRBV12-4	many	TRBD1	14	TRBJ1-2	CASSRTGSGYGYTF	TGTGCCAGCAGTCGGACAGGGAGTGGCTATGGCTACACCTTC
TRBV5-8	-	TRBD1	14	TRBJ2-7	CASSSGQGPPEQYF	TGTGCCAGCAGCTCGGGACAGGGGCCCCCGGAGCAGTACTTC
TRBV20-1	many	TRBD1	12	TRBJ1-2	CSAKQGNYGYTF	TGCAGTGCAAAACAGGGGAACTATGGCTACACCTTC
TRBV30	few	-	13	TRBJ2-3	CAWRLTGTDTQYF	TGTGCCTGGAGACTCACTGGGACAGATACGCAGTATTTT
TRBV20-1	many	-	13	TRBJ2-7	CSARPYRSYEQYF	TGCAGTGCTAGACCCTACAGGTCCTACGAGCAGTACTTC
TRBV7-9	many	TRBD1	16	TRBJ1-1	CASSLEVGTVDTEAFF	TGTGCCAGCAGCTTAGAGGTTGGGACAGTCGACACTGAAGCTTTCTTT
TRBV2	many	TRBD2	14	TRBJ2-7	CASSARAGAYEQYF	TGTGCCAGCAGTGCTCGGGCGGGAGCCTACGAGCAGTACTTC
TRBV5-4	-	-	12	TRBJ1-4	CASSLDREKLFF	TGTGCCAGCAGCTTGGACCGTGAAAAACTGTTTTTT
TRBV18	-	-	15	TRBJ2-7	CASSQTGRSAYEQYF	TGTGCCAGCTCACAGACGGGGAGATCGGCCTACGAGCAGTACTTC
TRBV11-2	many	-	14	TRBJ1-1	CASSPLTLNTEAFF	TGTGCCAGCAGCCCGCTGACACTCAACACTGAAGCTTTCTTT
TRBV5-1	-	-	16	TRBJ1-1	CASSLRVAGPGTEAFF	TGCGCCAGCAGCTTGAGAGTCGCGGGTCCGGGGACTGAAGCTTTCTTT
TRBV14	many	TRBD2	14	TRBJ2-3	CASRRLADTDTQYF	TGTGCCAGCAGAAGGCTAGCGGACACAGATACGCAGTATTTT
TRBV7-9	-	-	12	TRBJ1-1	CASSLARIEAFF	TGTGCCAGCAGCTTAGCCAGGATTGAAGCTTTCTTT
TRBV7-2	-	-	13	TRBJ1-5	CASSWDTNQPQHF	TGTGCCAGCAGCTGGGACACTAATCAGCCCCAGCATTTT
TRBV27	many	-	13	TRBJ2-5	CASSHGAQETQYF	TGTGCCAGCAGCCATGGGGCCCAAGAGACCCAGTACTTC
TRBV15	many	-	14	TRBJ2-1	CATSRGDSSHEQFF	TGTGCCACCAGCAGAGGTGACAGTTCGCATGAGCAGTTCTTC
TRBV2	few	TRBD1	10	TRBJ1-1	CASRTGAAFF	TGTGCCAGCAGGACAGGGGCAGCTTTCTTT
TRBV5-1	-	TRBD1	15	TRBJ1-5	CASSLGQGDMEPQHF	TGCGCCAGCAGCTTGGGACAGGGGGATATGGAGCCCCAGCATTTT
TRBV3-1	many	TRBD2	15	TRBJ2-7	CASSQDPRGTYEQYF	TGTGCCAGCAGCCAAGATCCGCGGGGGACCTACGAGCAGTACTTC
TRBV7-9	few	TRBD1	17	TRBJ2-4	CASSSNRRDRAKNIQYF	TGTGCCAGCAGCTCAAACCGCCGGGACAGAGCCAAAAACATTCAGTACTTC
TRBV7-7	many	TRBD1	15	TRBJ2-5	CASSLDRGLQETQYF	TGTGCTAGCAGCTTAGACAGGGGGCTACAAGAGACCCAGTACTTC
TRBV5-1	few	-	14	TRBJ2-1	CASSLGQSSNEQFF	TGCGCCAGCAGCTTGGGCCAGAGTAGCAATGAGCAGTTCTTC
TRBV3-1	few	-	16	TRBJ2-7	CASSQDLSGSLYEQYF	TGTGCCAGCAGCCAAGATCTCAGCGGGTCTCTCTACGAGCAGTACTTC
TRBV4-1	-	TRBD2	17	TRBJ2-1	CASSRSPGTSSHNEQFF	TGCGCCAGCAGCCGATCCCCCGGGACTAGCAGTCACAATGAGCAGTTCTTC
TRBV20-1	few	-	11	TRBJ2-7	CSARDTYEQYF	TGCAGTGCTAGAGATACCTACGAGCAGTACTTC
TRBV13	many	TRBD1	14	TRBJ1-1	CASSTWDRSTEAFF	TGTGCCAGCAGCACCTGGGACAGGTCCACTGAAGCTTTCTTT
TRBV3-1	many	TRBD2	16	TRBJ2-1	CASSQDALAGYNEQFF	TGTGCCAGCAGCCAAGATGCCCTAGCGGGGTACAATGAGCAGTTCTTC
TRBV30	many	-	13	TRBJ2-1	CAWSIQGTNEQFF	TGTGCCTGGAGTATACAGGGTACCAATGAGCAGTTCTTC
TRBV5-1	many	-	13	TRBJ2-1	CASSLEGTNEQFF	TGCGCCAGCAGCTTGGAGGGAACCAATGAGCAGTTCTTC
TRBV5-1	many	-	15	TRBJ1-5	CASSTDGYSNQPQHF	TGCGCCAGCAGCACAGACGGCTATAGCAATCAGCCCCAGCATTTT
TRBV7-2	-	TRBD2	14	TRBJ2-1	CASSVTSGSNEQFF	TGTGCCAGCAGCGTGACTAGCGGGAGCAATGAGCAGTTCTTC
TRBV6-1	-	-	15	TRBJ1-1	CASSEVVEMNTEAFF	TGTGCCAGCAGTGAAGTAGTGGAAATGAACACTGAAGCTTTCTTT
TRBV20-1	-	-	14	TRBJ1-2	CSAMDIRANYGYTF	TGCAGTGCGATGGACATACGCGCGAACTATGGCTACACCTTC
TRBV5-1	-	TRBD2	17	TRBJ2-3	CASSWRGASGNTDTQYF	TGCGCCAGCAGCTGGAGGGGCGCGAGCGGGAACACAGATACGCAGTATTTT
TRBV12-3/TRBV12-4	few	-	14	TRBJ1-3	CASRPPGRGNTVYF	TGTGCCAGCAGGCCACCAGGGAGAGGAAACACCGTATATTTT
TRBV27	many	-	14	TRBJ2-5	CASSWSAGQETQYF	TGTGCCAGCAGTTGGTCGGCAGGCCAAGAGACCCAGTACTTC
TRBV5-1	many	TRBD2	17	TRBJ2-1	CASSGGLAGDSYNEQFF	TGCGCCAGCAGCGGGGGACTAGCGGGGGATTCCTACAATGAGCAGTTCTTC
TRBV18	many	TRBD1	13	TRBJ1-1	CASLRTGDTEAFF	TGTGCCAGCCTCAGGACAGGAGACACTGAAGCTTTCTTT
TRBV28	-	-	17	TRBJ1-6	CASSLGDGSSYNSPLHF	TGTGCCAGCAGTTTAGGGGACGGAAGCTCCTATAATTCACCCCTCCACTTT
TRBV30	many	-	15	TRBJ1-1	CAWRMDSGSNTEAFF	TGTGCCTGGAGGATGGACAGCGGATCGAACACTGAAGCTTTCTTT
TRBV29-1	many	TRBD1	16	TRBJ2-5	CSVVKGGTGGVETQYF	TGCAGCGTTGTAAAAGGAGGGACAGGGGGCGTTGAGACCCAGTACTTC
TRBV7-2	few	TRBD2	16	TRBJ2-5	CASSLLRRERRETQYF	TGTGCCAGCAGCCTTCTCAGGCGGGAGCGGAGGGAGACCCAGTACTTC
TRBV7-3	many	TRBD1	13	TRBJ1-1	CASSAGTGVGAFF	TGTGCCAGCAGCGCAGGGACAGGGGTGGGAGCTTTCTTT
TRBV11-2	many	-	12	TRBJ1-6	CASSRNNSPLHF	TGTGCCAGCAGCCGAAATAATTCACCCCTCCACTTT
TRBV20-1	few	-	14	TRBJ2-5	CSGGCGTTGETQYF	TGCAGTGGTGGTTGCGGGACGACTGGAGAGACCCAGTACTTC
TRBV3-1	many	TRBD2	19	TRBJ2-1	CASTLRTSGRGSLGHEQFF	TGTGCCAGCACCCTACGGACTAGCGGGAGGGGTTCTCTTGGACATGAGCAGTTCTTC